This T cell receptor beta chain was captured in a study of cytomegalovirus exposure and HLA in healthy donors. The sample holds a few counts of this clone. Its cognate antigen is unknown. Study conclusions and caveats: TRBV6-2, TRBV6-3 and some other V segments were unresolvable in 87-base-pair reads. Reportedly, a later analysis found an Asian-associated ancestry cluster had fewer N-insertions than the approximately 640-donor mean. For most TCR beta V segments, an earlier analysis put the productive rate at about 90% or about 30% of the time.

Donors sampled were nominally healthy, though unrecorded immune exposures were likely. Both 60 Vbeta primers and 13 Jbeta primers went into the PCR. Sequencing used immunoSEQ multiplex PCR; TCRdb keeps in-frame clones, though not all of them. The table has 100,000 to 150,000 clones, roughly 9% seen once. This CDR3 region has 12 residues. Per the germline V gene, CDR1 is PRHDT and CDR2 is FYEKMQ (reference sequence). Between the trimmed V and J ends, which lost 0 bases and 11 bases, there was a span of 10 bases. The genes are TRBV13 and TRBJ1-1, with D possibly matching TRBD1 (5 bases). The sample was PBMCs. This sequence originates from a woman between 35 and 50 years old in good health and CMV-seropositive. CDR3: CASSLGGRLAFF. CDR3 bases: TGTGCCAGCAGCTTAGGGGGGCGCCTTGCTTTCTTT.